Presented here are 2 T cell receptor beta chains from one specimen sequenced in a study of post-analysis software for immune sequencing data. Overall study results and limits: A handful of TRBV segments, including TRBV5-6, TRBV5-1 and TRBV20-1, were more frequent in patients than controls.

Unique molecular identifiers were present in the TCR beta cDNA libraries. In TCRdb, the PCR reads were re-called with MiXCR into one record per CDR3 protein. The sample contains approximately 730,000 distinct CDR3 sequences, 25% to 30% of which appear only once. The antigens these receptors bind are not known. The sample consisted of blood. The receptors stem from a girl aged 10 to 17 with multiple sclerosis.

This clonotype was seen a handful of times. V usage is TRBV20-1 and J usage is TRBJ2-7; D perhaps matches TRBD1 (5 bases). V lost 1 base and J lost 9, with 16 bases in between. Germline V gene data show CDR1 as DFQATT and CDR2 as SNEGSKA (reference sequence). The CDR3 is 13 amino acids. In DNA form, the CDR3 reads TGCAGTGCTAGAGTCGGACACTCTATAGGGCAGTACTTC. Residues: CSARVGHSIGQYF.

This clonotype was seen a handful of times. This chain uses TRBV2 with TRBJ2-1; tentative D call: TRBD2 (5 bases). Germline CDR1 SNHLY, CDR2 FYNNEI. V lost 5 bases and J 3 bases, leaving 11 bases between the germline ends. The CDR3 covers 14 residues. Written as DNA, the CDR3 is TGTGCCAGCAGTTTGGGAGTTTACTACAATGAGCAGTTCTTC. Translated: CASSLGVYYNEQFF.